These 20 T cell receptor beta chains share one sample of origin, sequenced in a study of PD-1 blockade in mismatch repair-deficient tumors. Here immunoSEQ multiplex PCR was the method, and the copy in TCRdb shows in-frame clones only, minus some. The table has around 110,000 clones, over 65% seen once. The starting material was peripheral blood, obtained roughly 60 weeks after starting pembrolizumab. These receptors all come from an adult with mismatch repair-deficient cancer.

The chain combines TRBV5-1 with TRBJ1-1; TRBD1 aligns across 7 bases. The V gene end was trimmed by 4 bases and the J gene end by 0 bases; junction bases not matched to a gene: 9. CDR1 is SGHRS and CDR2 is YFSETQ in the germline V gene. The CDR3 sequence is 16 residues long. CDR3 DNA sequence: TGCGCCAGCAGCGGGGAGAGGGGGCGGATGAACACTGAAGCTTTCTTT. Translating it yields CASSGERGRMNTEAFF.

The chain is built from TRBV7-9 and TRBJ1-1; 8 nucleotides line up with TRBD1. CDR1 is SEHNR, CDR2 FQNEAQ, per germline (reference sequence). This CDR3 region has 14 residues. J gave up 1 base and V 4 bases, and 2 bases lay outside the gene matches. The CDR3 here is CASSWGQANTEAFF. CDR3 DNA: TGTGCCAGCAGCTGGGGACAGGCGAACACTGAAGCTTTCTTT.

This clone came up once. The chain combines TRBV5-4 with TRBJ2-7; D possibly matches TRBD1 or TRBD2 (6 bases each). The CDR3 runs 13 residues. V was cut by 4 bases and J by 6 bases, with 14 bases left in between. CDR1 and CDR2 (germline): SGHNT, YYREEE (reference sequence). The CDR3 here is CASSPGGGGEQYF. The CDR3 DNA reads as TGTGCCAGCAGCCCCGGGGGCGGTGGCGAGCAGTACTTC.

The chain has TRBV10-3 and TRBJ1-2; 7 positions agree with TRBD1. The CDR3 runs to 17 residues. V was clipped by 3 bases and J by 0 bases; unmatched bases: 10. Germline CDR1 ENHRY, CDR2 SYGVKD. CDR3 residues: CAISDYRGTTANYGYTF. The CDR3 DNA sequence: TGTGCCATCAGTGATTACAGGGGCACCACAGCTAACTATGGCTACACCTTC.

This chain connects TRBV9 to TRBJ2-4, with a tentative D call TRBD2 (6 bases). Germline-derived CDR1 and CDR2 are SGDLS and YYNGEE. The CDR3 consists of 15 residues. V lost 4 bases and J lost 4, with 15 bases in between. CDR3 DNA sequence: TGTGCCAGCAGCAGGGAGGCAGGGTCAAAAAACATTCAGTACTTC. It is translated as CASSREAGSKNIQYF. Full variable domain (remainder filled in from reference TRBV9 and TRBJ2-4): DSGVTQTPKHLITATGQRVTLRCSPRSGDLSVYWYQQSLDQGLQFLIQYYNGEERAKGNILERFSAQQFPDLHSELNLSSLELGDSALYFCASSREAGSKNIQYFGAGTRLSVL.

At least ten counts were recorded for this clone. The J gene is TRBJ1-1, the V gene TRBV5-4; tentative D call: TRBD1 (6 bases). Germline V gives CDR1 SGHNT, CDR2 YYREEE (reference sequence). The CDR3 sequence is 16 residues long. Trimming left V 0 bases short and J 0 bases short, with 12 bases between. The CDR3 DNA follows: TGTGCCAGCAGCTTGGCCGGGACATTCTTGAACACTGAAGCTTTCTTT. Translating gives CASSLAGTFLNTEAFF.

Comment on this clone: This sample also contains other DNA sequences that code for the same CDR3. V usage is TRBV2 and J usage is TRBJ2-7; either TRBD1 or TRBD2 may supply D (5 bases each). CDR3 length: 14 amino acids. Trimming left V 7 bases short and J 2 bases short, with 15 bases between. Germline V gives CDR1 SNHLY, CDR2 FYNNEI. The CDR3 spells CASTLRDRTYEQYF. In DNA form, the CDR3 reads TGTGCCAGCACTTTAAGGGACCGGACCTACGAGCAGTACTTC.

This chain joins TRBV10-3 and TRBJ2-1; the match to TRBD2 covers 7 bases. The CDR3 consists of 18 residues. Trimming removed 0 bases from V and 7 bases from J; junction bases left unmatched: 15. Per germline, CDR1 ENHRY and CDR2 SYGVKD. In nucleotides, the CDR3 is TGTGCCATCAGTGAGTCGAAGATTGGTAGCGGGTTCCTTAATGAGCAGTTCTTC. Translation gives CAISESKIGSGFLNEQFF.

The chain recombines TRBV21-1 with TRBJ1-3. TRBV21-1 is a pseudogene segment. This CDR3 spans 15 amino acids. The CDR3 spells CARTIGGLSGNTIYF. CDR3 nucleotide sequence: TGTGCCAGGACGATCGGGGGCCTCTCTGGAAACACCATATATTTT.

The V call is TRBV9, the J call TRBJ2-3; D is perhaps TRBD1 (6 bases). Trimming removed 0 bases at V and 4 bases at J, with 12 bases between. The CDR3 runs to 15 residues. CDR1 SGDLS and CDR2 YYNGEE come from the germline V gene. The CDR3 protein is CASSVGNRDPDTQYF. The DNA of the CDR3 is TGTGCCAGCAGCGTAGGAAACAGGGACCCAGATACGCAGTATTTT.

The chain links TRBV10-1 to TRBJ2-2, with D uncertain. Trimming removed 3 bases at V and 0 bases at J, with 14 bases between. Germline lookup yields CDR1 WNHNN and CDR2 SYGVQD (reference sequence). CDR3 size: 17 residues. The CDR3 protein is CASSDSGLRTNTGELFF. CDR3 sequence (DNA): TGCGCCAGCAGTGATTCCGGGTTACGGACGAACACCGGGGAGCTGTTTTTT.

The chain uses TRBV4-1 and TRBJ2-7; 16 nucleotides agree with TRBD2. The junction had 7 bases not matched to a gene; V was cut back by 1 base and J by 7 bases. This CDR3 has 17 amino acids. Germline-derived CDR1 and CDR2 are MGHRA and YSYEKL. The CDR3 protein is CASSQVDMGLAGGEQYF. The DNA for the CDR3 is TGCGCCAGCAGCCAAGTCGATATGGGACTAGCGGGGGGGGAGCAGTACTTC.

This sequence joins TRBV27 and TRBJ2-1; D remains unclear. Trimming cost V 6 bases and J 7 bases, with 10 bases left between them. CDR1 MNHEY and CDR2 SMNVEV come from the germline V gene (reference sequence). There are 12 residues in the CDR3. The CDR3 spells CASSRRRNEQFF. The CDR3 region has the DNA TGTGCCAGCAGCAGACGGCGGAATGAGCAGTTCTTC.

J is TRBJ1-1 and V is TRBV30; no reliable D call. The germline V and J ends were trimmed by 2 bases and 2 bases, with 3 bases remaining between them. The length of the CDR3 is 11 residues. Germline assignment: CDR1 GTSNPN and CDR2 SVGIG (reference sequence). The CDR3: CAWSFNTEAFF. The CDR3 DNA follows: TGTGCCTGGAGTTTCAACACTGAAGCTTTCTTT.

V usage is TRBV6-5 and J usage is TRBJ2-7; 9 bases match TRBD1. V dropped 10 bases and J dropped 0; count of bases not matched to a gene: 4. This CDR3 has 13 amino acids. Germline V gene lookup returns CDR1 MNHEY and CDR2 SVGAGI. The CDR3 bases are TGTGCCATAAGGGGACAGGGCTCCTACGAGCAGTACTTC. Amino acids: CAIRGQGSYEQYF.

The gene calls are TRBV4-3 and TRBJ2-1; either TRBD1 or TRBD2 may supply D (6 bases each). The V end was cut by 0 bases, the J end by 0 bases, with 12 bases between. CDR1 and CDR2 from the germline V gene are LGHNA and YSLEER. CDR3 length: 17 amino acids. The CDR3 here is CASSQDPGASSYNEQFF. The DNA of the CDR3 is TGCGCCAGCAGCCAAGATCCGGGGGCAAGCTCCTACAATGAGCAGTTCTTC.

This chain joins TRBV11-2 and TRBJ2-2; D not certain. Germline loops: CDR1 SGHAT, CDR2 FQNNGV. V lost 1 base and J lost 9, with 12 bases in between. This CDR3 spans 14 amino acids. CDR3 loop: CASSLVPGLRELFF. CDR3 bases: TGTGCCAGCAGCTTAGTCCCCGGCTTGCGGGAGCTGTTTTTT. The whole variable domain, filled in from reference TRBV11-2 and TRBJ2-2, reads EAGVAQSPRYKIIEKRQSVAFWCNPISGHATLYWYQQILGQGPKLLIQFQNNGVVDDSQLPKDRFSAERLKGVDSTLKIQPAKLEDSAVYLCASSLVPGLRELFFGEGSRLTVL.

The sample holds a few counts of this clone. V gene TRBV30 combines with J gene TRBJ1-5; the match to TRBD1 covers 8 bases. The germline gives CDR1 GTSNPN, CDR2 SVGIG (reference sequence). V was clipped by 1 base and J by 7 bases; unmatched bases: 9. The CDR3 runs to 15 residues. As DNA, the CDR3 is TGTGCCTGGAGTGCGTTGGACAGGGCAGGGCAGCCCCAGCATTTT. Translated: CAWSALDRAGQPQHF.

This clone appeared a few times. V usage is TRBV2 and J usage is TRBJ1-2; D gene ambiguous. Between the trimmed V and J ends, which lost 5 bases and 7 bases, there was a span of 8 bases. The CDR3 runs 11 residues. From germline, CDR1 is SNHLY and CDR2 FYNNEI. The CDR3 loop reads CASSPQLGYTF. The CDR3 region has the DNA TGTGCCAGCAGTCCCCAACTTGGCTACACCTTC. Drawing the rest from reference TRBV2 and TRBJ1-2, the complete variable domain is EPEVTQTPSHQVTQMGQEVILRCVPISNHLYFYWYRQILGQKVEFLVSFYNNEISEKSEIFDDQFSVERPDGSNFTLKIRSTKLEDSAMYFCASSPQLGYTFGSGTRLTVV.

The genes are TRBV11-2 and TRBJ2-1; the D gene could be TRBD1 or TRBD2 (5 bases each). Germline values: CDR1 SGHAT, CDR2 FQNNGV. The CDR3 runs 16 residues. Deletions cut 5 bases from V and 1 base from J, with 15 bases between. Here the CDR3 DNA reads TGTGCCAGCAGCACAACCCGGGACGGTTCCTACAATGAGCAGTTCTTC. Translated: CASSTTRDGSYNEQFF.